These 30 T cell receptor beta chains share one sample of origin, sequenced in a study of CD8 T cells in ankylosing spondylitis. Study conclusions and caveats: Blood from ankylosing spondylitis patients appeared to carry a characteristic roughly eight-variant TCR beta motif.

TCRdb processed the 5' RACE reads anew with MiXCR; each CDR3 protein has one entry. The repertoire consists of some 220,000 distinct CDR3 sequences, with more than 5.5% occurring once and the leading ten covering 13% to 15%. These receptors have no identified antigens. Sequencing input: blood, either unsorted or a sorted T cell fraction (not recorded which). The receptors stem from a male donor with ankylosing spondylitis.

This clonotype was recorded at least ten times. The CDR3 sequence is CASSPYRYAEAFF. The CDR3 DNA reads as TGTGCCAGCAGTCCATACAGGTATGCTGAAGCTTTCTTT. This sequence joins TRBV28 and TRBJ1-1; D perhaps matches TRBD1 (5 bases). This CDR3 has 13 amino acids. Deletions cut 5 bases from V and 6 bases from J, with 13 bases between. The germline gives CDR1 MDHEN, CDR2 SYDVKM.

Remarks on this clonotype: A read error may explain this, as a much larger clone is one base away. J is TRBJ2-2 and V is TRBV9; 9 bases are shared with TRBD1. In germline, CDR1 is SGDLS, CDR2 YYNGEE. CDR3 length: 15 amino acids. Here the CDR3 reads CASSVAGTGTGELVF. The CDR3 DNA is TGTGCCAGCAGCGTAGCCGGGACAGGGACCGGGGAGCTGGTTTTT. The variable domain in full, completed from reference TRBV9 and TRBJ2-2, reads DSGVTQTPKHLITATGQRVTLRCSPRSGDLSVYWYQQSLDQGLQFLIQYYNGEERAKGNILERFSAQQFPDLHSELNLSSLELGDSALYFCASSVAGTGTGELVFGEGSRLTVL.

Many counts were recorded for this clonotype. The CDR3 reads CSAGLFSEQYF. CDR3 DNA sequence: TGCAGTGCGGGCCTTTTCTCCGAGCAGTACTTC. The rearrangement joins TRBV20-1 to TRBJ2-7, with no clear D. The V end was cut by 6 bases, the J end by 6 bases, with 12 bases between. The CDR3 runs to 11 residues. Germline V lookup: CDR1 DFQATT, CDR2 SNEGSKA (reference sequence).

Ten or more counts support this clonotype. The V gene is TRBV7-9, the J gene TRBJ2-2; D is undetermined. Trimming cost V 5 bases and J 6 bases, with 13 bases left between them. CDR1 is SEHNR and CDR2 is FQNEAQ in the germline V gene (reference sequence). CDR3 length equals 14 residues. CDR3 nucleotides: TGTGCCAGCAGCCTCAAACGTGAAGCCGGGGAGCTGTTTTTT. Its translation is CASSLKREAGELFF.

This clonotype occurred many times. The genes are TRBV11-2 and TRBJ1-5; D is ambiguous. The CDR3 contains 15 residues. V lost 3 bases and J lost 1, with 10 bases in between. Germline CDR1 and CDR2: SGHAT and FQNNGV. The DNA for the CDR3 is TGTGCCAGCAGCTTTTCGGCCTTAAGCAATCAGCCCCAGCATTTT. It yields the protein CASSFSALSNQPQHF.

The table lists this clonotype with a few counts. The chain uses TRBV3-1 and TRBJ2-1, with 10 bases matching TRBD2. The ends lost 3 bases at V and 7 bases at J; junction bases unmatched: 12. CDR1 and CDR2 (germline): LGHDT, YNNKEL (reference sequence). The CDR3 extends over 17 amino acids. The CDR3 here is CASSQGFGAGGPNEQFF. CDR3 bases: TGTGCCAGCAGCCAGGGCTTTGGAGCGGGGGGGCCGAATGAGCAGTTCTTC.

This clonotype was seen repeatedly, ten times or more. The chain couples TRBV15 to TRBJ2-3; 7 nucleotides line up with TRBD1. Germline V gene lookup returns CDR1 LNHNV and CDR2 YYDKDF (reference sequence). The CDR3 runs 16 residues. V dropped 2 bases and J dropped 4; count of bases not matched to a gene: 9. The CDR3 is CATSRLTGSLADTQYF. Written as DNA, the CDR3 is TGTGCCACCAGCAGACTGACAGGGAGCCTCGCAGATACGCAGTATTTT.

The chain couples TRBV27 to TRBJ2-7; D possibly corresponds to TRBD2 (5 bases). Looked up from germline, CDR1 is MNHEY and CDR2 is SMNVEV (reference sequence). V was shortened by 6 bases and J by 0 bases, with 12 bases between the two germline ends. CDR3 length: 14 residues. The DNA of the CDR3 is TGTGCCAGCAGCTGGAGGATTAACTCCTACGAGCAGTACTTC. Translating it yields CASSWRINSYEQYF.

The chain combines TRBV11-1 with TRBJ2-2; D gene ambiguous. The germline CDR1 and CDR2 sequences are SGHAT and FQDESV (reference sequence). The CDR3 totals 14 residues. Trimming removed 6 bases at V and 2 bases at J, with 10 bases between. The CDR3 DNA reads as TGTGCCAGCAGTCCGACGGTAAACACCGGGGAGCTGTTTTTT. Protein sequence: CASSPTVNTGELFF.

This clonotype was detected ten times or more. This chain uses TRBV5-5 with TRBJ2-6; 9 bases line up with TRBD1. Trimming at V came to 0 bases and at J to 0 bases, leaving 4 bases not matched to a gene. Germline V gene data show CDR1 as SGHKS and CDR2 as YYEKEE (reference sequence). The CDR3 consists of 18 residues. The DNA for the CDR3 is TGTGCCAGCAGCTTGGGGACAGGGGCCCACTCTGGGGCCAACGTCCTGACTTTC. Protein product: CASSLGTGAHSGANVLTF. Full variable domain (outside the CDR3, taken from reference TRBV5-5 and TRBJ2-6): DAGVTQSPTHLIKTRGQQVTLRCSPISGHKSVSWYQQVLGQGPQFIFQYYEKEERGRGNFPDRFSARQFPNYSSELNVNALLLGDSALYLCASSLGTGAHSGANVLTFGAGSRLTVL.

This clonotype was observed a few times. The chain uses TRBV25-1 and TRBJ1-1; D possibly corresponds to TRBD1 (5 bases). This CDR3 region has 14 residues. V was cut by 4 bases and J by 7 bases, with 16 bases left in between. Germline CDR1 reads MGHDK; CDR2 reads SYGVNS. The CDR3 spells CASSAQEPRFEAFF. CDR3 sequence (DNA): TGTGCCAGCAGTGCACAGGAACCGCGCTTTGAAGCTTTCTTT.

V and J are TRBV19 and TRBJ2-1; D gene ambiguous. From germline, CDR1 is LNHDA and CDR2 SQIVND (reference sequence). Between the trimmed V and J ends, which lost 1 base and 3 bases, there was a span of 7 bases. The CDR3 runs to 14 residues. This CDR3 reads CASSIVNSYNEQFF. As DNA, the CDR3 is TGTGCCAGTAGTATAGTTAACAGCTACAATGAGCAGTTCTTC.

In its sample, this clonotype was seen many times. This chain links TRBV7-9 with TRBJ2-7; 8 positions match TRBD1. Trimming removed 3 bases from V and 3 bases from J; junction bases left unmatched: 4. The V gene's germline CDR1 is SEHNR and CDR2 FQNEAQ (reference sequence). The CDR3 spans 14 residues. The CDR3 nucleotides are TGTGCCAGCAGCTTTCCCGGGACAGGCTACGAGCAGTACTTC. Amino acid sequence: CASSFPGTGYEQYF.

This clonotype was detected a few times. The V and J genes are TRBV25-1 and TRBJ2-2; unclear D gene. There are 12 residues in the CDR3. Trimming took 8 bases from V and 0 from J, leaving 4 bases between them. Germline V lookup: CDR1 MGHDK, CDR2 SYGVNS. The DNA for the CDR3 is TGTGCCAGCCTTTCGAACACCGGGGAGCTGTTTTTT. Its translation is CASLSNTGELFF.

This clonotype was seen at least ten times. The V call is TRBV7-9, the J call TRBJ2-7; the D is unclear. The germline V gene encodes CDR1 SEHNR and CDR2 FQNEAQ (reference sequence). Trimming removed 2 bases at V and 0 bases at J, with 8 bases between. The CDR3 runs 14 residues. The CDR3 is CASSLIGSSYEQYF. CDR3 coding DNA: TGTGCCAGCAGCTTAATTGGAAGCTCCTACGAGCAGTACTTC.

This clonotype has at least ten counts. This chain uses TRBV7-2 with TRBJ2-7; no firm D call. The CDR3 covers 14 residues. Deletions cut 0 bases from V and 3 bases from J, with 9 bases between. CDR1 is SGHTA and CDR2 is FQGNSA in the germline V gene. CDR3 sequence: CASSLAWAGYEQYF. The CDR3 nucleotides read TGTGCCAGCAGCTTAGCGTGGGCAGGCTACGAGCAGTACTTC.

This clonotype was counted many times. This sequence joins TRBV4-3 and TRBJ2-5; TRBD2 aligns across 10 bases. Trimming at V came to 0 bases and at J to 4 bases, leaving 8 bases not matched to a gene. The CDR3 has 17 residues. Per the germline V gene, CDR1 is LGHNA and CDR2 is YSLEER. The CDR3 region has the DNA TGCGCCAGCAGCCAAGACAGAGCGGGGGGGCCGGGAGAGACCCAGTACTTC. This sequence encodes CASSQDRAGGPGETQYF.

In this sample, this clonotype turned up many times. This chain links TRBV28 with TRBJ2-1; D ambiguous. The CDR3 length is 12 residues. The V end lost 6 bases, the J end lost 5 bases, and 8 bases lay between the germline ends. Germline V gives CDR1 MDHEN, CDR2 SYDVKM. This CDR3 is CASRIRNNEQFF. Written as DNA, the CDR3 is TGTGCCAGCAGGATACGAAACAATGAGCAGTTCTTC.

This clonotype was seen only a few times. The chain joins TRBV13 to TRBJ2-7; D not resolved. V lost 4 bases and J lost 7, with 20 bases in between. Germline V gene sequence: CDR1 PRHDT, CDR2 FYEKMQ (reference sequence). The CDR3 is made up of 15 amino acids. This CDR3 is CASSSPLARTGEQYF. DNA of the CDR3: TGTGCCAGCAGCTCTCCTCTCGCCCGAACTGGGGAGCAGTACTTC. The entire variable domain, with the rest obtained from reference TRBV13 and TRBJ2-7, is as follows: AAGVIQSPRHLIKEKRETATLKCYPIPRHDTVYWYQQGPGQDPQFLISFYEKMQSDKGSIPDRFSAQQFSDYHSELNMSSLELGDSALYFCASSSPLARTGEQYFGPGTRLTVT.

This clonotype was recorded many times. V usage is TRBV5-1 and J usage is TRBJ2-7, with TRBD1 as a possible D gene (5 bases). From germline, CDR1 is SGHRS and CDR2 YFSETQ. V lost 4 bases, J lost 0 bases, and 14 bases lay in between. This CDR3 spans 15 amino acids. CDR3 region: CASSRYDSSSYEQYF. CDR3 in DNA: TGCGCCAGCAGCAGGTATGACAGTTCCTCCTACGAGCAGTACTTC. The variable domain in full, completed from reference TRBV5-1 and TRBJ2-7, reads KAGVTQTPRYLIKTRGQQVTLSCSPISGHRSVSWYQQTPGQGLQFLFEYFSETQRNKGNFPGRFSGRQFSNSRSEMNVSTLELGDSALYLCASSRYDSSSYEQYFGPGTRLTVT.

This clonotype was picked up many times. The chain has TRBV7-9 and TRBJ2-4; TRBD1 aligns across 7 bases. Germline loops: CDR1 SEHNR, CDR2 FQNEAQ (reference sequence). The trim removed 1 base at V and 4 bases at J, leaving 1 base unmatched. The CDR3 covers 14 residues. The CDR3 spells CASSLVGQKNIQYF. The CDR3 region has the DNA TGTGCCAGCAGCTTAGTGGGACAGAAAAACATTCAGTACTTC.

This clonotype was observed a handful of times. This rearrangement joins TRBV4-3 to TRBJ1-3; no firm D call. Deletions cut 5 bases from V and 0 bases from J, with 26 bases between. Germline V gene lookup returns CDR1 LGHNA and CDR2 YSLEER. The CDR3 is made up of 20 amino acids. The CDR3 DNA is TGCGCCAGCAGCGTCCGGTGGGCGAGAACTACCTCCTCCTCTGGAAACACCATATATTTT. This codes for CASSVRWARTTSSSGNTIYF.

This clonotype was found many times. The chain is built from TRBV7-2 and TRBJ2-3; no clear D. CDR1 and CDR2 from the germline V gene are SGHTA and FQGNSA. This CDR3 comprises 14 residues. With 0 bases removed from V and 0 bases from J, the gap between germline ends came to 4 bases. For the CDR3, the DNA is TGTGCCAGCAGCTTAGCCCTTAGCACAGATACGCAGTATTTT. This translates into CASSLALSTDTQYF.

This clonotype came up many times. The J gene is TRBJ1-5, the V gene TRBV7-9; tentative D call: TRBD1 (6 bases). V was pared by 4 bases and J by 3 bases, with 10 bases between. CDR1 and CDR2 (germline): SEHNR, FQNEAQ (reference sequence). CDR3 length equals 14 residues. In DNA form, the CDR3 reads TGTGCCAGCAGCTGGGGGGGCCCCAATCAGCCCCAGCATTTT. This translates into CASSWGGPNQPQHF.

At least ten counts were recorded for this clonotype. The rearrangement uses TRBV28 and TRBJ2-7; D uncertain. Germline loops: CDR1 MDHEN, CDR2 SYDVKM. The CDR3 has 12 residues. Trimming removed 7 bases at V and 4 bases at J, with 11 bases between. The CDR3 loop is CASTSPPYEQYF. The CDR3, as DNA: TGTGCCAGCACATCCCCGCCTTACGAGCAGTACTTC.

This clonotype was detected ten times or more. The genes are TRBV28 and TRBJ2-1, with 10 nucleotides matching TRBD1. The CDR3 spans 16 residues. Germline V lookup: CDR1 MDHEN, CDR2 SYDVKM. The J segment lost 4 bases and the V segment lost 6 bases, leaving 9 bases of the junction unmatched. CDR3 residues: CASRTPTGGWYNEQFF. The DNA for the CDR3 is TGTGCCAGCAGAACTCCGACAGGGGGCTGGTACAATGAGCAGTTCTTC.

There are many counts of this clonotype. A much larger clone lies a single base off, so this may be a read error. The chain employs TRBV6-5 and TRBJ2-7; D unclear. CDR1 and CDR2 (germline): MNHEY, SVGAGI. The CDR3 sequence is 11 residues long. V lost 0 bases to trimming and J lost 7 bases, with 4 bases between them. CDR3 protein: CASSYSGEQYF. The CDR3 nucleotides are TGTGCCAGCAGTTACTCGGGGGAGCAGTACTTC.

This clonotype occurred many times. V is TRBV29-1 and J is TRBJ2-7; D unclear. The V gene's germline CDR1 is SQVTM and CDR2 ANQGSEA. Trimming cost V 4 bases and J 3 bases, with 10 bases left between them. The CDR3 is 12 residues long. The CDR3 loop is CSVVTEDYEQYF. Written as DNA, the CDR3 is TGCAGCGTTGTCACTGAGGACTACGAGCAGTACTTC.

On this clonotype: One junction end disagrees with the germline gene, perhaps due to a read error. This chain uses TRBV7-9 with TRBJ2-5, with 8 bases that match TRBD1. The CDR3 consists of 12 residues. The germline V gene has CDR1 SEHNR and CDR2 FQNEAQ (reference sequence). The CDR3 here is CASSPAPTGVDF. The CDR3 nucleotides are TGTGCCAGCAGCCCAGCCCCGACAGGGGTGGACTTC.

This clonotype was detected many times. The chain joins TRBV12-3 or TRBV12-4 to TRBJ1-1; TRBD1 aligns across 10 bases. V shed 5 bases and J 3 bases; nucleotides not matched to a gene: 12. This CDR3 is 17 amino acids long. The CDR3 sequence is CASSPWTGGMSDTEAFF. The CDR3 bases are TGTGCCAGCAGTCCCTGGACAGGGGGAATGTCAGACACTGAAGCTTTCTTT.